Shown below are 19 T cell receptor beta chains from a single sample sequenced in a study of cytomegalovirus exposure and HLA in healthy donors. Primers for the PCR totalled 60 Vbeta and 13 Jbeta. Clones were sequenced by immunoSEQ multiplex PCR, and TCRdb holds only the in-frame ones, with some missing. The table has approximately 99,000 clones, roughly two thirds seen once. The sample comprised PBMCs. The receptor set was obtained from a man aged 40-50 years in good health and CMV-seronegative.

This clone appeared a single time. The rearrangement joins TRBV15 to TRBJ2-5; 7 bases are shared with TRBD2. There are 16 residues in the CDR3. Unmatched junction bases numbered 10, after V lost 1 base and J lost 5 bases. The V gene's germline CDR1 is LNHNV and CDR2 YYDKDF (reference sequence). Written as DNA, the CDR3 is TGTGCCACCAGCAGAGGAGCAGCGGGGTATTGGGAGACCCAGTACTTC. This sequence encodes CATSRGAAGYWETQYF.

This clone was observed once. This chain joins TRBV7-9 and TRBJ1-6, with TRBD1 matching over 11 bases. The germline CDR1 and CDR2 sequences are SEHNR and FQNEAQ (reference sequence). The ends lost 4 bases at V and 11 bases at J; junction bases unmatched: 10. CDR3 length: 16 amino acids. CDR3 amino acids: CASSSKDRGHRAPLHF. CDR3 DNA sequence: TGTGCCAGCAGCTCAAAGGACAGGGGGCACAGGGCACCCCTCCACTTT.

This clone has only one observation. The chain is built from TRBV19 and TRBJ2-1, with a weak D call TRBD1 (6 bases). Germline V gene sequence: CDR1 LNHDA, CDR2 SQIVND (reference sequence). The CDR3 runs 16 residues. Trimming left V 5 bases short and J 7 bases short, with 21 bases between. The CDR3 DNA reads TGTGCCAGTAGTCCTCACAGGGCTCTGACGAAGAATGAGCAGTTCTTC. Protein product: CASSPHRALTKNEQFF. Full variable domain (outside the CDR3, taken from reference TRBV19 and TRBJ2-1): DGGITQSPKYLFRKEGQNVTLSCEQNLNHDAMYWYRQDPGQGLRLIYYSQIVNDFQKGDIAEGYSVSREKKESFPLTVTSAQKNPTAFYLCASSPHRALTKNEQFFGPGTRLTVL.

This clone was found once. The rearrangement uses TRBV7-8 and TRBJ1-5; 10 nucleotides agree with TRBD1. Germline CDR1 SGHVS, CDR2 FQNEAQ. The CDR3 covers 18 residues. V gave up 2 bases and J gave up 8 bases; unmatched junction bases: 15. As DNA, the CDR3 is TGTGCCAGCAGCTTATCCTTTCCCGGGACAGGGGCTAGGGAGCCCCAGCATTTT. Translated, it gives CASSLSFPGTGAREPQHF.

The V and J genes are TRBV6-5 and TRBJ2-3, with no clear D. The CDR3 is made up of 13 amino acids. Germline loops: CDR1 MNHEY, CDR2 SVGAGI. Trimming took 6 bases from V and 0 from J, leaving 7 bases between them. This CDR3 reads CASRDTSTDTQYF. The CDR3 bases are TGTGCCAGCAGAGACACAAGCACAGATACGCAGTATTTT.

The chain combines TRBV4-1 with TRBJ1-2, with a possible D match to TRBD1 (5 bases). Trimming took off 2 bases at V and 2 bases at J, with 12 bases between the two ends. In germline, CDR1 is MGHRA, CDR2 YSYEKL. CDR3 size: 15 residues. The CDR3 nucleotides are TGCGCCAGCAGCCAAAGGGGTGGGGGGAACTATGGCTACACCTTC. Residues: CASSQRGGGNYGYTF.

The CDR3 nucleotides are TGTGCCAGCAGTGAATATCGCGCGAATGAGCAGTTCTTC. Its translation is CASSEYRANEQFF. This chain links TRBV25-1 with TRBJ2-1; unclear D gene. The CDR3 extends over 13 amino acids. CDR1 and CDR2 from the germline V gene are MGHDK and SYGVNS. The V and J ends lost 0 bases and 7 bases respectively, with 7 bases between them.

This chain links TRBV30 with TRBJ1-1; D is unresolved. The CDR3 is 11 residues long. Germline V gene data show CDR1 as GTSNPN and CDR2 as SVGIG (reference sequence). Trimming pared 2 bases from V and 8 bases from J, leaving 9 bases between. CDR3 nucleotide sequence: TGTGCCTGGAGTCCTCGACAAGAAGCTTTCTTT. It yields the protein CAWSPRQEAFF.

At least ten counts were recorded for this clone. It is unclear where the CDR3 begins or ends on the DNA, so no DNA is shown, and the CDR3 is as TCRdb lists it. This rearrangement joins TRBV6-1 to TRBJ1-1. Germline values: CDR1 MNHNS, CDR2 SASEGT. The CDR3 is 13 amino acids long, termini counted. CDR3 in amino acids: CASSGLRTFGAFF.

A note on this clone: At one end the junction does not follow the germline gene, possibly because of a read error. The chain carries TRBV4-2 and TRBJ2-7; the match to TRBD2 covers 11 bases. Germline V gene data show CDR1 as LGHNA and CDR2 as YNFKEQ. The CDR3 totals 18 residues. The CDR3 coding sequence is TGTGCCAGCACCCAAGACCCCGCTAGCGGGGGGTTCCCCCACGAGCAGTACTTC. It specifies CASTQDPASGGFPHEQYF.

As concerns this clone: At one end, the junction sequence differs from germline, possibly due to a read error. The CDR3 DNA sequence: TGTGCCTGGAGCTCGAGGATAGGCCTAACTTTT. Translation gives CAWSSRIGLTF. The chain has TRBV30 and TRBJ1-4; D call uncertain. The CDR3 loop spans 11 amino acids. Germline assignment: CDR1 GTSNPN and CDR2 SVGIG (reference sequence).

The V call is TRBV2, the J call TRBJ1-4; D is possibly TRBD1 (5 bases). CDR3 length: 14 amino acids. V was pared by 6 bases and J by 0 bases, with 8 bases between. The germline gives CDR1 SNHLY, CDR2 FYNNEI. The CDR3 sequence: CASSTQATNEKLFF. CDR3 coding DNA: TGTGCCAGCAGCACACAGGCAACTAATGAAAAACTGTTTTTT. Full variable domain (rest looked up from reference TRBV2 and TRBJ1-4): EPEVTQTPSHQVTQMGQEVILRCVPISNHLYFYWYRQILGQKVEFLVSFYNNEISEKSEIFDDQFSVERPDGSNFTLKIRSTKLEDSAMYFCASSTQATNEKLFFGSGTQLSVL.

V gene TRBV27 combines with J gene TRBJ1-5; 7 positions match TRBD1. Germline V CDR1 and CDR2: MNHEY, SMNVEV (reference sequence). The V segment lost 5 bases and the J segment 4 bases; nucleotides outside the gene matches: 11. This CDR3 is 16 amino acids long. The CDR3 reads CASSTGPGQTNQPQHF. DNA of the CDR3: TGTGCCAGCAGTACCGGACCGGGACAGACTAATCAGCCCCAGCATTTT.

The J gene is TRBJ1-2, the V gene TRBV4-3; D is perhaps TRBD1 (5 bases). V shed 5 bases and J shed 8 bases, with 21 bases lying between them. The CDR3 totals 15 residues. Germline CDR1 reads LGHNA; CDR2 reads YSLEER. Written as DNA, the CDR3 is TGCGCCAGCAGCACCCATGGCGGGGACCTCGGAGGCTACACCTTC. This sequence encodes CASSTHGGDLGGYTF.

This clone was seen more than once but under ten times. The chain employs TRBV6-1 and TRBJ2-1; TRBD1 matches 7 bases. V was pared by 5 bases and J by 3 bases, with 7 bases of the junction left unmatched. The germline V gene has CDR1 MNHNS and CDR2 SASEGT. This CDR3 region has 15 residues. The CDR3 here is CASSKTGIDYNEQFF. The DNA for the CDR3 is TGTGCCAGCAGTAAGACAGGGATCGACTACAATGAGCAGTTCTTC.

The DNA for the CDR3 is TGTGCCAGCAGCCTAATTCTGGGGGGGTCCAACGAGCAGTACTTC. This codes for CASSLILGGSNEQYF. This rearrangement joins TRBV7-2 to TRBJ2-7, with TRBD2 matching over 7 bases. This CDR3 has 15 amino acids. V trimming: 5 bases; J trimming: 5 bases; junction bases outside the gene matches: 12. Germline CDR1 reads SGHTA; CDR2 reads FQGNSA.

The CDR3 DNA reads as TGTGCCACCAGCAGGGGGACAGGTCGTGAAAAACTGTTTTTT. Encoded protein: CATSRGTGREKLFF. V and J are TRBV15 and TRBJ1-4; TRBD1 matches 8 bases. Germline V gene data show CDR1 as LNHNV and CDR2 as YYDKDF (reference sequence). J gave up 7 bases and V 3 bases, and 4 bases lay outside the gene matches. The CDR3 is 14 residues long. Full variable domain (rest looked up from reference TRBV15 and TRBJ1-4): DAMVIQNPRYQVTQFGKPVTLSCSQTLNHNVMYWYQQKSSQAPKLLFHYYDKDFNNEADTPDNFQSRRPNTSFCFLDIRSPGLGDTAMYLCATSRGTGREKLFFGSGTQLSVL.

The V call is TRBV6-1, the J call TRBJ1-2, with TRBD1 identical over 9 bases. The germline CDR1 and CDR2 sequences are MNHNS and SASEGT. This CDR3 has 14 residues. Trimming at V came to 3 bases and at J to 3 bases, leaving 2 bases not matched to a gene. For the CDR3, the DNA is TGTGCCAGCAGTGACACAGGGGGCTACTATGGCTACACCTTC. This gives the protein CASSDTGGYYGYTF.

The V and J genes are TRBV7-8 and TRBJ1-2, with 7 bases that match TRBD1. Germline V gene data show CDR1 as SGHVS and CDR2 as FQNEAQ. This CDR3 region has 16 residues. Trimming cost V 5 bases and J 5 bases; bases outside gene matches: 14. CDR3: CASSPKGDSTDYGYTF. The DNA for the CDR3 is TGTGCCAGCAGCCCAAAAGGGGACAGTACCGATTATGGCTACACCTTC.